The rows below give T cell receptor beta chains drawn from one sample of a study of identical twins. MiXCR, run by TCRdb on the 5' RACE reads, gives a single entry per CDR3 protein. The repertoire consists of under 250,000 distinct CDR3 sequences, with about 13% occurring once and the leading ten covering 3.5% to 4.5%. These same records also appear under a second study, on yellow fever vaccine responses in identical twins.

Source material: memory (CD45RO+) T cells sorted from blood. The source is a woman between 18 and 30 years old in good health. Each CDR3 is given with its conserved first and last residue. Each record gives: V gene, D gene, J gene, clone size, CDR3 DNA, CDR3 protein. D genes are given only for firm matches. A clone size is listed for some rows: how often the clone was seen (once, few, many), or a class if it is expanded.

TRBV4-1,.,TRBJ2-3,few,TGCGCCAGCAGCCAAGTCGCGGGTTCTAGCACAGATACGCAGTATTTT,CASSQVAGSSTDTQYF
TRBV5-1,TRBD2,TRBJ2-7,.,TGCGCCAGCAGCCCTCGGGTAGCGGGGGGGGCCTACGAGCAGTACTTC,CASSPRVAGGAYEQYF
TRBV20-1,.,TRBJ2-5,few,TGCAGTGCTAGAGATATGGGATTCGAGACCCAGTACTTC,CSARDMGFETQYF
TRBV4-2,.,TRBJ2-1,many,TGTGCCAGCAGCCAAGATCGGGACCCGCGCAATGAGCAGTTCTTC,CASSQDRDPRNEQFF
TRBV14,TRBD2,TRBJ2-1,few,TGTGCCAGCAGCCAAAGACTAGCGGGGTCCAGCTCCTACAATGAGCAGTTCTTC,CASSQRLAGSSSYNEQFF
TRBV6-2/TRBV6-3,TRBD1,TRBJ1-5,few,TGTGCCAGCAGTTGGGGACAGTCGGGCAATCAGCCCCAGCATTTT,CASSWGQSGNQPQHF
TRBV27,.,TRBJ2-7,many,TGTGCCAGCAGTTACCGGGACGGCCCCTACGAGCAGTACTTC,CASSYRDGPYEQYF
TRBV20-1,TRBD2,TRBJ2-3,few,TGCAGTGCTAGAAACGGGAGGGAAGCCGCAGATACGCAGTATTTT,CSARNGREAADTQYF
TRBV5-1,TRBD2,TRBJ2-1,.,TGCGCCAGCAGCTTAACAGCGGGAGGGACCAATGAGCAGTTCTTC,CASSLTAGGTNEQFF
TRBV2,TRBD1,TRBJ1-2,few,TGTGCCAGCAGAGCCGTTAGGACAGGATTGAATGGCTACACCTTC,CASRAVRTGLNGYTF
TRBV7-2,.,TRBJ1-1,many,TGTGCCAGCAGCTTTATCCGGGGAGACACTGAAGCTTTCTTT,CASSFIRGDTEAFF